This section outlines one T cell receptor (beta chain) sequence together with its context. This sample is drawn from a study of blood T cell repertoires in COVID-19. Study summary: Samples came from the United States, Italy and Spain, spanning acute and convalescent COVID-19. The analysed material was cDNA or gDNA that came from T cells, B-cell-depleted T cells, or PBMCs.

The germline V gene encodes CDR1 WNHNN and CDR2 SYGVQD (reference sequence). The CDR3 totals 15 residues. V lost 2 bases, J lost 1 base, and 11 bases lay in between. TCRdb's copy holds only in-frame clones and misses some; the assay was immunoSEQ multiplex PCR. The data hold about 89,000 clones, with approximately 88% observed a single time. The chain combines TRBV10-1 with TRBJ2-5, with D perhaps matching TRBD2 (6 bases). The sequenced sample was peripheral blood. The origin of this receptor is a man aged 55-75 years with acute or convalescent COVID-19. CDR3 sequence reads: CASSEMVGGQETQYF. The CDR3 DNA follows: TGCGCCAGCAGTGAGATGGTGGGGGGCCAAGAGACCCAGTACTTC.